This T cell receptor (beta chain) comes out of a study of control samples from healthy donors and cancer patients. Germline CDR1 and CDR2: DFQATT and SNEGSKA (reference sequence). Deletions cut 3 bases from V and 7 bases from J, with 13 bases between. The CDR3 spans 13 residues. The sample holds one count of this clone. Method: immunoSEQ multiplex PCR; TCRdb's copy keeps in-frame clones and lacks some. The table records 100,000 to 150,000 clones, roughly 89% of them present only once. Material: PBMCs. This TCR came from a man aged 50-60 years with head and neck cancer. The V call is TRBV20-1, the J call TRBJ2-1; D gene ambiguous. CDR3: CSASEGSSNEQFF. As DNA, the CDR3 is TGCAGTGCTAGTGAAGGGTCCTCAAATGAGCAGTTCTTC.